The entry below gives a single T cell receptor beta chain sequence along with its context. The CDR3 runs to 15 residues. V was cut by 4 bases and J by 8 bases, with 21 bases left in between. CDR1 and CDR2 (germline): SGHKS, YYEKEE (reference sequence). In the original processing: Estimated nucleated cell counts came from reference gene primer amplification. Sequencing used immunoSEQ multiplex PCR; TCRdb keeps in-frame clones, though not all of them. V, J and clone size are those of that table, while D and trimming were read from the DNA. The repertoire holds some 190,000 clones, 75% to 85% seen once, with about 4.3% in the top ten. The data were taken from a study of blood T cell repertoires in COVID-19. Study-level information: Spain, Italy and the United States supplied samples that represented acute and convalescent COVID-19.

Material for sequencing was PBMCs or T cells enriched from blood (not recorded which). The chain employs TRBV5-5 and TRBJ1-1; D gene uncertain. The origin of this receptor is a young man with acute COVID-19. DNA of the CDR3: TGTGCCAGCAGCGAGATAGGAGGGAATGGTTTAGAAGCTTTCTTT. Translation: CASSEIGGNGLEAFF. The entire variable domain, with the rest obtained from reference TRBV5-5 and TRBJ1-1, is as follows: DAGVTQSPTHLIKTRGQQVTLRCSPISGHKSVSWYQQVLGQGPQFIFQYYEKEERGRGNFPDRFSARQFPNYSSELNVNALLLGDSALYLCASSEIGGNGLEAFFGQGTRLTVV.